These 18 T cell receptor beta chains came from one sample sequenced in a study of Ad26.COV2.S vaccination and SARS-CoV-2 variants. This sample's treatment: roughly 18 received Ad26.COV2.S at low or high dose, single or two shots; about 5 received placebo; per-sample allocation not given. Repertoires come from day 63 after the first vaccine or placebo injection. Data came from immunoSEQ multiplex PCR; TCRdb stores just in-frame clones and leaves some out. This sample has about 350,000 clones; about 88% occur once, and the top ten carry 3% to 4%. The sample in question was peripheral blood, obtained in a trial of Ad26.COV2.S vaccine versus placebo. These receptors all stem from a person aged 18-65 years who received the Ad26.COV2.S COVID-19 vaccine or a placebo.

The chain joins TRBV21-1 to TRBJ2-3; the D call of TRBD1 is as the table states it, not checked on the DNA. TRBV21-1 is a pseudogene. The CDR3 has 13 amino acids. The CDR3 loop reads CARGDISTDTQYF. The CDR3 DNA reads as TGTGCCAGGGGGGACATTAGCACAGATACGCAGTATTTT.

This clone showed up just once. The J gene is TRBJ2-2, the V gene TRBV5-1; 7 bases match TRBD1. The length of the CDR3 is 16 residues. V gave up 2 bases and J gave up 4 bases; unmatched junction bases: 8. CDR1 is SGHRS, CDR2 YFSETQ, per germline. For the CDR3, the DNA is TGCGCCAGCAGCTTATTCACAGGGGATCCCACCGGGGAGCTGTTTTTT. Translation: CASSLFTGDPTGELFF.

CDR3 loop: CASSLGPPQTLSSYNSPLHF. The CDR3 coding sequence is TGTGCCAGCAGCTTGGGACCTCCCCAGACCCTGAGCTCCTATAATTCACCCCTCCACTTT. This sequence joins TRBV13 and TRBJ1-6; D may be TRBD1 (5 bases). The CDR3 length is 20 residues. In germline, CDR1 is PRHDT, CDR2 FYEKMQ (reference sequence). Between the trimmed V and J ends, which lost 3 bases and 0 bases, there was a span of 21 bases.

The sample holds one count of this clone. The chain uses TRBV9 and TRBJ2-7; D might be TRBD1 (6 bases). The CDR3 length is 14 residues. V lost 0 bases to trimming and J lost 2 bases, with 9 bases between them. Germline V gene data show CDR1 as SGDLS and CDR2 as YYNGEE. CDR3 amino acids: CASSVGDTAYEQYF. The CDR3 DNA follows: TGTGCCAGCAGCGTAGGGGACACCGCCTACGAGCAGTACTTC.

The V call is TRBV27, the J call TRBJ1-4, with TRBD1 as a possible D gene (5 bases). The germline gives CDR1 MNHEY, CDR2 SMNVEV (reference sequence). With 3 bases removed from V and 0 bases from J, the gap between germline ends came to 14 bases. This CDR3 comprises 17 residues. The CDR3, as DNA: TGTGCCAGCAGTTTTCAAGACAGCGAGTCAACTAATGAAAAACTGTTTTTT. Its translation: CASSFQDSESTNEKLFF.

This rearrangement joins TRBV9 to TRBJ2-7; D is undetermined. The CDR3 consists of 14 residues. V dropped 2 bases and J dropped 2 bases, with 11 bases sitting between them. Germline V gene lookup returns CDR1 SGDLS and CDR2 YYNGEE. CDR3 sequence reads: CASSVGQSPYEQYF. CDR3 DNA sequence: TGTGCCAGCAGCGTCGGTCAGTCCCCCTACGAGCAGTACTTC. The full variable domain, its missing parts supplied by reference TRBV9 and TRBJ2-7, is DSGVTQTPKHLITATGQRVTLRCSPRSGDLSVYWYQQSLDQGLQFLIQYYNGEERAKGNILERFSAQQFPDLHSELNLSSLELGDSALYFCASSVGQSPYEQYFGPGTRLTVT.

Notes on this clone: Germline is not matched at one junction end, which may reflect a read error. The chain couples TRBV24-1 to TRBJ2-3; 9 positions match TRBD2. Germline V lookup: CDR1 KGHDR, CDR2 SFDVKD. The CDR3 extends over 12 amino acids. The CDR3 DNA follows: TGTGCCACCAGTGAGAGAGCGGGGGGCTTGTTTTTT. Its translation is CATSERAGGLFF.

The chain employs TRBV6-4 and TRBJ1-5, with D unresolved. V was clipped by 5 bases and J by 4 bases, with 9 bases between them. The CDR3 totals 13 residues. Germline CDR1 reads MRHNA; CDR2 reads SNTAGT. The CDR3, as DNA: TGTGCCAGCAGTTTACAGCCAAATCAGCCCCAGCATTTT. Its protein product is CASSLQPNQPQHF.

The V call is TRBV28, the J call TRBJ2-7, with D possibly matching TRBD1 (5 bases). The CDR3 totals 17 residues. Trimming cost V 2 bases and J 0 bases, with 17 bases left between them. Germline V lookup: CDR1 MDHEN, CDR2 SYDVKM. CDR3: CASSLPLGRVNSYEQYF. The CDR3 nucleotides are TGTGCCAGCAGTTTACCCTTGGGCAGGGTAAACTCCTACGAGCAGTACTTC.

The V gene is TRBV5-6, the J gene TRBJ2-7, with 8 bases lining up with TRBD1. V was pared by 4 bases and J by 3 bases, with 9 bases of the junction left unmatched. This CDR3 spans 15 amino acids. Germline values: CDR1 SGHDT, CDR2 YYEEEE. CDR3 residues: CASSRLVGTGYEQYF. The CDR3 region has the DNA TGTGCCAGCAGCCGATTAGTCGGGACAGGCTACGAGCAGTACTTC.

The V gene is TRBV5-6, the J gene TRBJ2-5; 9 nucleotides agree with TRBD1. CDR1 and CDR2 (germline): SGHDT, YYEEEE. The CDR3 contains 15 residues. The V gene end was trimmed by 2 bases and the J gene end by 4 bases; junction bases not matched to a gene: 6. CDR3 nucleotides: TGTGCCAGCAGCTTAGACAGGGGGTTTGGAGAGACCCAGTACTTC. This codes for CASSLDRGFGETQYF.

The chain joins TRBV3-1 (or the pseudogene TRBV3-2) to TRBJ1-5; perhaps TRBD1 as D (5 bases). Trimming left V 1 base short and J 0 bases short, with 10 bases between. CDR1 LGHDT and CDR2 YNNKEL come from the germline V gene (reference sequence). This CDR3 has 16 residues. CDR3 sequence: CASSQGGLSSNQPQHF. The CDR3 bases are TGTGCCAGCAGCCAAGGGGGACTGTCTAGCAATCAGCCCCAGCATTTT.

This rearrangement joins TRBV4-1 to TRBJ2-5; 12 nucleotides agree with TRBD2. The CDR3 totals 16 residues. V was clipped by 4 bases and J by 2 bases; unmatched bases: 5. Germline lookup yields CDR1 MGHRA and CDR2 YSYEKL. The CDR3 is CASSPGLAGIQETQYF. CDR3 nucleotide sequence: TGCGCCAGCAGCCCTGGACTAGCGGGGATACAAGAGACCCAGTACTTC.

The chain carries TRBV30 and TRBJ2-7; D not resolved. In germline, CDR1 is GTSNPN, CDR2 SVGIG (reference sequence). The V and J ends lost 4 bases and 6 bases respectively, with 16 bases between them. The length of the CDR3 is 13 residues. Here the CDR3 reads CAWNPVALSEQYF. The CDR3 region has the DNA TGTGCCTGGAATCCGGTCGCCCTCTCCGAGCAGTACTTC.

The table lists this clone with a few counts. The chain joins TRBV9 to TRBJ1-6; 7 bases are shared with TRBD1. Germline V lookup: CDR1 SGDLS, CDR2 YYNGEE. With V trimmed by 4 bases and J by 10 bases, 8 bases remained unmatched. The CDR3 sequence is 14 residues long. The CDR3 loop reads CASSSGRQGSPLHF. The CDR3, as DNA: TGTGCCAGCAGCTCAGGTCGACAGGGCTCACCCCTCCACTTT.

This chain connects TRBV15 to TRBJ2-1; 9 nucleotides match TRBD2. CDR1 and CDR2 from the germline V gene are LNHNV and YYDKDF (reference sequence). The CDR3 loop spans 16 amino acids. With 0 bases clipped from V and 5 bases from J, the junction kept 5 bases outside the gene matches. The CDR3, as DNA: TGTGCCACCAGCAGAGATTCGACTAGCGGCAACAATGAGCAGTTCTTC. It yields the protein CATSRDSTSGNNEQFF.

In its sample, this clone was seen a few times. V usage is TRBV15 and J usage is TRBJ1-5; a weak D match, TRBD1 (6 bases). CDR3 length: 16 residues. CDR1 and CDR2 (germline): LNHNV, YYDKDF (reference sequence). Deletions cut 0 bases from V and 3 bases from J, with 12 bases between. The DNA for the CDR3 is TGTGCCACCAGCAGAGATCGAGGGGGTGTCAATCAGCCCCAGCATTTT. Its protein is CATSRDRGGVNQPQHF.

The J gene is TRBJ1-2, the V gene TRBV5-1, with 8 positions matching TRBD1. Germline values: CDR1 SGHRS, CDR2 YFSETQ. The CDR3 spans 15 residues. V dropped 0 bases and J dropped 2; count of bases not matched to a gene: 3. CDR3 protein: CASSLGTGLNYGYTF. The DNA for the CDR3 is TGCGCCAGCAGCTTGGGGACAGGGCTAAACTATGGCTACACCTTC.